These 8 T cell receptor beta chains originate from one sample sequenced in a study of identical twins' blood T cells. TCRdb independently ran MiXCR on the 5' RACE reads; one entry per CDR3 protein. The sample includes 300,000 to 400,000 distinct CDR3 sequences, about 28% of them seen just once. Sequencing was done on a sample of PBMCs. Receptors were obtained from a woman aged 18-49 years in good health.

This clonotype was seen a handful of times. The chain links TRBV4-3 to TRBJ1-2, with a tentative D call TRBD1 (5 bases). V lost 0 bases to trimming and J lost 7 bases, with 12 bases between them. The CDR3 loop spans 14 amino acids. Germline CDR1 reads LGHNA; CDR2 reads YSLEER. CDR3 in DNA: TGCGCCAGCAGCCAAGATCGCAGGGTTCGTGGCTACACCTTC. Translating it yields CASSQDRRVRGYTF.

This clonotype was detected ten times or more. The V gene is TRBV6-5, the J gene TRBJ1-1; maybe TRBD1 (6 bases). This CDR3 region has 14 residues. The V gene lost 4 bases and the J gene lost 3 bases, with 12 bases spanning the gap. Germline CDR1 MNHEY, CDR2 SVGAGI. The CDR3 bases are TGTGCCAGCAGTTCCCCAGGGGCTTACACTGAAGCTTTCTTT. It is translated as CASSSPGAYTEAFF.

In this sample, this clonotype turned up a few times. This sequence joins TRBV20-1 and TRBJ1-1; D call uncertain. The CDR3 is 15 residues long. The germline gives CDR1 DFQATT, CDR2 SNEGSKA (reference sequence). The ends were cut back, 5 bases at V and 5 bases at J, with 21 bases in the middle. CDR3 DNA sequence: TGCAGTGCTCCGCAGGTGGGAGGCCCGGGGACTGAAGCTTTCTTT. Amino acid sequence: CSAPQVGGPGTEAFF.

This clonotype was counted a few times. This sequence joins TRBV6-2 or TRBV6-3 and TRBJ2-2; D is possibly TRBD1 (6 bases). The V end was cut by 6 bases, the J end by 0 bases, with 14 bases between. CDR3 length: 16 amino acids. Germline V gene sequence: CDR1 MNHEY, CDR2 SVGEGT. The CDR3 sequence is CASRPLGQANTGELFF. The CDR3 coding sequence is TGTGCCAGCAGACCTTTGGGACAAGCGAACACCGGGGAGCTGTTTTTT.

The gene calls are TRBV5-1 and TRBJ2-3, with TRBD2 matching over 11 bases. The ends lost 4 bases at V and 0 bases at J; junction bases unmatched: 4. The CDR3 extends over 16 amino acids. From germline, CDR1 is SGHRS and CDR2 YFSETQ. The CDR3 here is CASSPGLAASTDTQYF. In DNA form, the CDR3 reads TGCGCCAGCAGCCCGGGACTAGCGGCAAGCACAGATACGCAGTATTTT.

To note about this clonotype: A much larger clone differs by one base, so this may be a read error. The chain links TRBV11-3 to TRBJ2-1, with no clear D. The CDR3 covers 15 residues. Looked up from germline, CDR1 is SGHNT and CDR2 is YENEEA. Trimming stripped 5 bases from V and 8 bases from J, with 19 bases between. CDR3 region: CASSPNLQPVDEQFF. The CDR3 DNA is TGTGCCAGCAGCCCAAACCTCCAACCTGTGGATGAGCAGTTCTTC.

The sample holds a few counts of this clonotype. The chain combines TRBV7-9 with TRBJ2-2; 7 positions match TRBD1. The germline V gene has CDR1 SEHNR and CDR2 FQNEAQ (reference sequence). The V segment lost 4 bases and the J segment 2 bases; nucleotides outside the gene matches: 4. The CDR3 has 15 residues. The CDR3 region is CASSSNRGNTGELFF. In DNA form, the CDR3 reads TGTGCCAGCAGCTCAAACAGGGGAAACACCGGGGAGCTGTTTTTT.

About this clonotype: It may be a read error: a sequence one base away is much more abundant. V usage is TRBV6-5 and J usage is TRBJ1-1, with D possibly being TRBD1 (5 bases). Germline V CDR1 and CDR2: MNHEY, SVGAGI. This CDR3 is built from 15 residues. In nucleotides, the CDR3 is TGTGCCAGCAGTTACTCGATATCAGGGAACACTAAAGCTTTCTTT. It translates to CASSYSISGNTKAFF.